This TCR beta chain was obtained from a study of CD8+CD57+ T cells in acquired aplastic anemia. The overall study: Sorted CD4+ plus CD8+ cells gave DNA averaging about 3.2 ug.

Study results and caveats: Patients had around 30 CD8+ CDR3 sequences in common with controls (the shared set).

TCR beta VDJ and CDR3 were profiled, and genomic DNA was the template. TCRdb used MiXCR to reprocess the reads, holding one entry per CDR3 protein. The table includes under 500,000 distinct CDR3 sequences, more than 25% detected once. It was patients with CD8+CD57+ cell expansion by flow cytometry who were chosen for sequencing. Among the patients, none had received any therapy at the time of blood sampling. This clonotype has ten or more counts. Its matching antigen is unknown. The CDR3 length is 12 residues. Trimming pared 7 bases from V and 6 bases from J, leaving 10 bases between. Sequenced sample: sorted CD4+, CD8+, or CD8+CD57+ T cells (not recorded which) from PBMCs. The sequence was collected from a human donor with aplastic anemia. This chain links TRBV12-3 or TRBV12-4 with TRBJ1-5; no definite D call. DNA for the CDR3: TGTGCCAGCACCCTATCTGCTCAGCCCCAGCATTTT. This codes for CASTLSAQPQHF.